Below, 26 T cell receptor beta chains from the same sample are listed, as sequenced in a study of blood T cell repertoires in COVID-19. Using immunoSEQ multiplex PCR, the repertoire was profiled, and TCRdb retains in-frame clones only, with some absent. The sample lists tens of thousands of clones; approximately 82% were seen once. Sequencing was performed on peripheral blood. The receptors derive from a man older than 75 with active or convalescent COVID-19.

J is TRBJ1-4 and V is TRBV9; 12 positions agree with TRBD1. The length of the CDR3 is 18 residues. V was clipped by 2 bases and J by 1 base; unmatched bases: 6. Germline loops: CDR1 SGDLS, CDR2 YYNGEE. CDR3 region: CASSVGTGGVLTNEKLFF. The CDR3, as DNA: TGTGCCAGCAGCGTCGGGACAGGGGGCGTACTAACTAATGAAAAACTGTTTTTT.

CDR3: CASSLGHFSNQPQHF. The CDR3 bases are TGTGCCAGCAGCCTAGGACACTTTAGCAATCAGCCCCAGCATTTT. The rearrangement joins TRBV5-6 to TRBJ1-5; the D gene is possibly TRBD1 (5 bases). Trimming shortened V by 4 bases and J by 0 bases, and 11 bases separated the two germline ends. This CDR3 has 15 residues. Germline CDR1 and CDR2: SGHDT and YYEEEE. The full variable domain, with the rest looked up from reference TRBV5-6 and TRBJ1-5, is DAGVTQSPTHLIKTRGQQVTLRCSPKSGHDTVSWYQQALGQGPQFIFQYYEEEERQRGNFPDRFSGHQFPNYSSELNVNALLLGDSALYLCASSLGHFSNQPQHFGDGTRLSIL.

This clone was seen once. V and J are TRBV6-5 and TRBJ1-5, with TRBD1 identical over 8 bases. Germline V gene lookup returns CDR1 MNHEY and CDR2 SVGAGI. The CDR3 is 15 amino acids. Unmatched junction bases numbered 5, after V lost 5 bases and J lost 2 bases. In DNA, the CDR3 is TGTGCCAGCAGTAACGACAGGGGAGGCAATCAGCCCCAGCATTTT. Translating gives CASSNDRGGNQPQHF.

The CDR3: CANRLAGINEQFF. The CDR3 nucleotides are TGTGCCAACAGACTAGCGGGAATCAATGAGCAGTTCTTC. The V call is TRBV6-4, the J call TRBJ2-1; 11 bases map to TRBD2. After removal of 10 bases from V and 6 bases from J, the junction contained 5 bases not matched to a gene. The CDR3 is made up of 13 amino acids. The germline gives CDR1 MRHNA, CDR2 SNTAGT.

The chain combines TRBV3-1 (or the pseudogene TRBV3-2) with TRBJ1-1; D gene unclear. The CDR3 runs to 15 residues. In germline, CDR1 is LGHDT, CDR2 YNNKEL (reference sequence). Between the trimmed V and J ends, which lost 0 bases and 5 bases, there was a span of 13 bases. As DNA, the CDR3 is TGTGCCAGCAGCCAAGATAATCCCGCGGGGACTGAAGCTTTCTTT. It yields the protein CASSQDNPAGTEAFF.

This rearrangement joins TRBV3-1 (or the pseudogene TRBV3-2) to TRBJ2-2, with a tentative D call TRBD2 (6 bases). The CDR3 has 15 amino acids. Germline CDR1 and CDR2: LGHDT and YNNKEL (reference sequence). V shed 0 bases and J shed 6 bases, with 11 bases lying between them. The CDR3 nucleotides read TGTGCCAGCAGCCAAGATGGGGGGTGGGCCGGGGAGCTGTTTTTT. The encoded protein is CASSQDGGWAGELFF.

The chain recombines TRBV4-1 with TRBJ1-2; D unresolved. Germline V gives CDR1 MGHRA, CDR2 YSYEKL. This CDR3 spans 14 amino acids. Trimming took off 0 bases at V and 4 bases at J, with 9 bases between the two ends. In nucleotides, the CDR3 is TGCGCCAGCAGCCAAGAGGAGGGAGGCTATGGCTACACCTTC. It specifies CASSQEEGGYGYTF.

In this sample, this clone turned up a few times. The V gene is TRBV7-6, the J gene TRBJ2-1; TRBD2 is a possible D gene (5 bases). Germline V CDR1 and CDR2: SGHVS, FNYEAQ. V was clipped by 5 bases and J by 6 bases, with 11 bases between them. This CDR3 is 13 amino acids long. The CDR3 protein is CASSLERLNEQFF. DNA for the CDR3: TGTGCCAGCAGCCTGGAGCGGCTCAATGAGCAGTTCTTC.

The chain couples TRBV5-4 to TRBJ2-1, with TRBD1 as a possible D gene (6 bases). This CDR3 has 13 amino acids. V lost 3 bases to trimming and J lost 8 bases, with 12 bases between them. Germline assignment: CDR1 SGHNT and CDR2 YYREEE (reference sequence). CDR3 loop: CASSSAGVHEQFF. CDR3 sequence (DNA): TGTGCCAGCAGCTCCGCAGGGGTGCATGAGCAGTTCTTC.

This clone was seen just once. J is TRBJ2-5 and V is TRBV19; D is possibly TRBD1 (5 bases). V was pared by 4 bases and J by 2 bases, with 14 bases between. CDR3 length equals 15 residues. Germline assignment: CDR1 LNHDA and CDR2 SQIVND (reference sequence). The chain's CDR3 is CASSKTAMGQETQYF. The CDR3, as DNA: TGTGCCAGTAGTAAGACAGCGATGGGGCAAGAGACCCAGTACTTC.

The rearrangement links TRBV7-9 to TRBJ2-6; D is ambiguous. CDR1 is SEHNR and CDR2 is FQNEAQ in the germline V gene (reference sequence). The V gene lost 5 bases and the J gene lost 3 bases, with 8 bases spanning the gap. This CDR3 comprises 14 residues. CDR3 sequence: CASSPPFGANVLTF. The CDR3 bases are TGTGCCAGCAGCCCCCCATTTGGGGCCAACGTCCTGACTTTC.

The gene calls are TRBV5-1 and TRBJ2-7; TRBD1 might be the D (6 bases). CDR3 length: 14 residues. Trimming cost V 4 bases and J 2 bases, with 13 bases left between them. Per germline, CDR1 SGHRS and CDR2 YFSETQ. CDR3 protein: CASSTGHSTYEQYF. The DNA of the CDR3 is TGCGCCAGCAGCACGGGACACTCAACCTACGAGCAGTACTTC.

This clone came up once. CDR3 DNA sequence: TGTGCCGAAGGACAGAATAGCAATCAGCCCCAGCATTTT. Amino acids: CAEGQNSNQPQHF. The rearrangement joins TRBV28 to TRBJ1-5, with D perhaps matching TRBD1 (6 bases). Looked up from germline, CDR1 is MDHEN and CDR2 is SYDVKM. The V and J ends lost 11 bases and 0 bases respectively, with 11 bases between them. The CDR3 spans 13 residues.

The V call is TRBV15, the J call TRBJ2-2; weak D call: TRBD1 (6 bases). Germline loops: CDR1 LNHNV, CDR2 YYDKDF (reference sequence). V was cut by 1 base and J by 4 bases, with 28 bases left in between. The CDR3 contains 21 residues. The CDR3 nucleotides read TGTGCCACCAGCAGAGCGACCCTCAGGGGAGAATGGGCACGGTCCACCGGGGAGCTGTTTTTT. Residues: CATSRATLRGEWARSTGELFF.

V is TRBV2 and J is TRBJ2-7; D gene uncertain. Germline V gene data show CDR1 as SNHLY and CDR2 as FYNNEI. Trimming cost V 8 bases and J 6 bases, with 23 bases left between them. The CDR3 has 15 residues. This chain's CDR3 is CASLQIPGPSGEQYF. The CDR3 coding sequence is TGTGCCAGCCTCCAAATCCCCGGCCCCTCGGGCGAGCAGTACTTC.

The CDR3 DNA reads as TGCAGCGTGACAGGGGGCAGGGGGATCCAAGGAAACATTCAGTACTTC. Its protein is CSVTGGRGIQGNIQYF. The chain carries TRBV29-1 and TRBJ2-4; 10 bases agree with TRBD1. CDR1 and CDR2 from the germline V gene are SQVTM and ANQGSEA. The CDR3 spans 16 residues. V lost 6 bases to trimming and J lost 6 bases; unmatched junction nucleotides: 14.

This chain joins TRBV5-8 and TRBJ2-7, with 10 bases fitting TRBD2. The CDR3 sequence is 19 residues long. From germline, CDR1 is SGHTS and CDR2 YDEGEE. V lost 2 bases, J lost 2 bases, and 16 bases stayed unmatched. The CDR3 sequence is CASSFAAGTSVPPPYEQYF. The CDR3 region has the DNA TGTGCCAGCAGCTTCGCCGCCGGGACTAGCGTACCTCCCCCCTACGAGCAGTACTTC.

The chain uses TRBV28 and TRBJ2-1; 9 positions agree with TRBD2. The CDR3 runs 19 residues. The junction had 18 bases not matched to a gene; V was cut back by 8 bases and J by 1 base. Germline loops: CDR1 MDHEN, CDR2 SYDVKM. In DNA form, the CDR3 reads TGTGCCAGCCCCCCTTGGGGACTAGCAAAGCTCTGGTCCTACAATGAGCAGTTCTTC. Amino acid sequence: CASPPWGLAKLWSYNEQFF.

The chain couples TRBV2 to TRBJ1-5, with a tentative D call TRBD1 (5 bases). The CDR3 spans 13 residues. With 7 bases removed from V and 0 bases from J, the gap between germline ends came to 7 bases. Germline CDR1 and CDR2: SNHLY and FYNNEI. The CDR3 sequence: CASTTDSNQPQHF. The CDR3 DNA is TGTGCCAGCACGACAGATAGCAATCAGCCCCAGCATTTT.

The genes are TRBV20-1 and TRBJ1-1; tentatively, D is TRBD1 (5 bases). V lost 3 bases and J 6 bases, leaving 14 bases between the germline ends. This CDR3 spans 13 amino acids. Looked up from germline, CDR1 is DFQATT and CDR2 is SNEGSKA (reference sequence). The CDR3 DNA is TGCAGTGCTAGTGAGGGGAGGGGCCCTGAAGCTTTCTTT. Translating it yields CSASEGRGPEAFF.

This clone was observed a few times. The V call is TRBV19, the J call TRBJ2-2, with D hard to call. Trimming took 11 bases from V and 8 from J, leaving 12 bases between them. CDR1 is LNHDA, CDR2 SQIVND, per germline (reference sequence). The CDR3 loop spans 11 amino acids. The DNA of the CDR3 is TGTGCCCCTACTCCCCATGGGGAGCTGTTTTTT. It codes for CAPTPHGELFF.

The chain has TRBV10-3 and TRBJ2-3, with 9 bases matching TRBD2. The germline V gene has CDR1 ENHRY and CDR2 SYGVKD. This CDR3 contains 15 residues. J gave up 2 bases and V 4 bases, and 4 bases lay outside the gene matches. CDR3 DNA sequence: TGTGCCATCAGTGCCAGCGGGGGGTCCACAGATACGCAGTATTTT. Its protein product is CAISASGGSTDTQYF.

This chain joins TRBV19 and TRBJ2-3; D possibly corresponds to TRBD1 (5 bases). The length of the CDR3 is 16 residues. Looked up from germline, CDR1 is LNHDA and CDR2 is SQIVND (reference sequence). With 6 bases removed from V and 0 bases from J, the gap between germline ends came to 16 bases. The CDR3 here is CASSPLQGVSTDTQYF. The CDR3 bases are TGTGCCAGTAGCCCATTGCAGGGTGTGAGCACAGATACGCAGTATTTT. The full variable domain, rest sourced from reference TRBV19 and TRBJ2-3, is DGGITQSPKYLFRKEGQNVTLSCEQNLNHDAMYWYRQDPGQGLRLIYYSQIVNDFQKGDIAEGYSVSREKKESFPLTVTSAQKNPTAFYLCASSPLQGVSTDTQYFGPGTRLTVL.

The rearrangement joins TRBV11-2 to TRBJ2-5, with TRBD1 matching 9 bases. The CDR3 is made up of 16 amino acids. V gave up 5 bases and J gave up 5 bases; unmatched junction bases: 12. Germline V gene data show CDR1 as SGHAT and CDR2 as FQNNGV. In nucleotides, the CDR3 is TGTGCCAGCAGCACTGGGACAGGGATTGTCCAGGAGACCCAGTACTTC. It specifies CASSTGTGIVQETQYF.

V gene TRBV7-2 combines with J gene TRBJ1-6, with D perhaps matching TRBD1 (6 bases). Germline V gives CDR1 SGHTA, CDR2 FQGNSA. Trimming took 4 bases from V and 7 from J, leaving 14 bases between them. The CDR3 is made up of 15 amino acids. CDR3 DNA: TGTGCCAGCAGCTCCGGGGGGGGCAGCAATTCACCCCTCCACTTT. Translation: CASSSGGGSNSPLHF.

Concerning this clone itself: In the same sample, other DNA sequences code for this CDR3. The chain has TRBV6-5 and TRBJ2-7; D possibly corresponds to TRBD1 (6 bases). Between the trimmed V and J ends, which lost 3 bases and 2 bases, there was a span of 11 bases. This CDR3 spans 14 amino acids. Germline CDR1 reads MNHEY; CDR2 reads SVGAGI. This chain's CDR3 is CASSYPGQTYEQYF. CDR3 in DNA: TGTGCCAGCAGTTATCCCGGACAGACCTACGAGCAGTACTTC.